Listed below are T cell receptor beta chains from one sample, sequenced in a study of CD8 T cells in Susac syndrome. TCRdb independently ran MiXCR on the immunoSEQ multiplex PCR reads; one entry per CDR3 protein. The sample holds about 100,000 distinct CDR3 sequences; about 95% are singletons and the top ten take less than 0.35%. Specimen: CD8+ T cells from PBMCs. The receptor source for this set is a human donor with Susac syndrome. CDR3s include the opening cysteine and the closing phenylalanine or tryptophan. A D gene is named only where the DNA matches it firmly. Size values are once, few and many counts, or a class for expanded clones, and some rows have none.

TRBJ2-7 - TRBV9 - CASSAYLTSYEQYF TGTGCCAGCAGCGCGTACCTTACAAGCTACGAGCAGTACTTC
TRBJ1-1 - TRBV2 few CASRADSTGNTEAFF TGTGCCAGCAGGGCTGACAGTACGGGCAACACTGAAGCTTTCTTT
TRBJ2-5 - TRBV6-7 - CASVTGETQYF TGTGCCAGCGTTACGGGAGAGACCCAGTACTTC
TRBJ2-1 TRBD2 TRBV6-4 - CASSAGTSNEQFF TGTGCCAGCAGTGCCGGGACTAGCAATGAGCAGTTCTTC
TRBJ2-4 TRBD1 TRBV5-6 once CASSPGQGVLNIQYF TGTGCCAGCAGCCCGGGACAGGGAGTCCTAAACATTCAGTACTTC
TRBJ1-6 TRBD1 TRBV13 - CASSFGRGDSPLHF TGTGCCAGCAGCTTTGGCAGGGGGGATTCACCCCTCCACTTT
TRBJ2-1 - TRBV12-3/TRBV12-4 - CASSDRFDYNEQFF TGTGCCAGCAGTGACAGGTTCGACTACAATGAGCAGTTCTTC
TRBJ1-2 - TRBV5-1 once CASSSGTHGYTF TGCGCCAGCAGCTCGGGTACGCATGGCTACACCTTC
TRBJ1-1 TRBD1 TRBV29-1 - CSVRTGNTEAFF TGCAGCGTTCGGACAGGGAACACTGAAGCTTTCTTT
TRBJ2-3 TRBD1 TRBV19 - CASSWAGGEADTQYF TGTGCCAGTAGTTGGGCAGGGGGTGAGGCAGATACGCAGTATTTT
TRBJ2-1 - TRBV24-1 - CATIGGTGNNEQFF TGTGCCACCATCGGAGGGACTGGGAACAATGAGCAGTTCTTC
TRBJ2-5 TRBD2 TRBV12-3/TRBV12-4 - CASGSGGETQYF TGTGCCAGCGGTAGCGGGGGAGAGACCCAGTACTTC
TRBJ2-1 TRBD2 TRBV4-1 - CASSQRTSYNEQFF TGCGCCAGCAGCCAAAGGACTAGCTACAATGAGCAGTTCTTC
TRBJ2-3 TRBD1 TRBV10-2 - CASSEAGGSQYF TGCGCCAGCAGTGAGGCAGGGGGTTCGCAGTATTTT
TRBJ2-3 - TRBV4-1 - CASSQDPAVGALDTQYF TGCGCCAGCAGCCAAGATCCCGCGGTCGGGGCTCTAGATACGCAGTATTTT
TRBJ2-1 TRBD2 TRBV29-1 - CSVGGLASNEQFF TGCAGCGTTGGGGGACTAGCAAGCAATGAGCAGTTCTTC
TRBJ1-3 - TRBV7-9 - CASRAWMEAGNTIYF TGTGCCAGCCGAGCTTGGATGGAGGCTGGAAACACCATATATTTT
TRBJ2-7 TRBD2 TRBV24-1 - CATPSRGRSLGEQYF TGTGCCACGCCTTCTCGCGGGAGAAGCTTAGGGGAGCAGTACTTC
TRBJ2-3 - TRBV6-4 once CASSDEAGAQYF TGTGCCAGCAGTGACGAGGCGGGCGCGCAGTATTTT
TRBJ2-3 TRBD2 TRBV29-1 - CSRASGSGTQYF TGCAGCAGGGCTAGCGGGAGTGGTACGCAGTATTTT
TRBJ2-7 - TRBV7-9 - CASRASASYEQYF TGTGCCAGCAGGGCGTCCGCCTCCTACGAGCAGTACTTC
TRBJ2-2 TRBD2 TRBV24-1 - CATSDLAGGPGGELFF TGTGCCACCAGTGATCTAGCGGGAGGGCCCGGCGGGGAGCTGTTTTTT
TRBJ2-7 - TRBV3-1 few CASSGSSYEQYF TGTGCCAGCAGCGGGAGCTCCTACGAGCAGTACTTC
TRBJ2-2 - TRBV9 - CASSVDTWERTGELFF TGTGCCAGCAGCGTAGATACATGGGAGAGGACCGGGGAGCTGTTTTTT
TRBJ1-1 - TRBV5-1 - CASSLAGQINTEAFF TGCGCCAGCAGCTTGGCCGGGCAGATAAACACTGAAGCTTTCTTT
TRBJ1-1 - TRBV5-1 - CASSLGHQNTEAFF TGCGCCAGCAGCTTGGGACACCAGAACACTGAAGCTTTCTTT
TRBJ2-2 TRBD1 TRBV20-1 once CSAWGQGDTGELFF TGCAGTGCGTGGGGTCAGGGGGACACCGGGGAGCTGTTTTTT